Each of the 10 T cell receptor beta chains below was sequenced from the same sample in a study of regulatory T cells in long-lasting Graves disease. Sample time point: newly diagnosed GD, antithyroid drugs for less than 3 months. Following extraction of RNA from PBMCs, that RNA was used to make the TCR library. Arm-PCR with iRepertoire HTBI primers amplified the CDR3 regions for these TCR beta libraries. In TCRdb, the multiplex PCR reads were re-called with MiXCR into one record per CDR3 protein. The sample gives around 240,000 distinct CDR3 sequences, around 19% of which show up once; 14% is in the top ten. This same sample was also part of a study on T cells in Graves' hyperthyroidism and ophthalmopathy.

The sample was peripheral blood mononuclear cells (PBMCs), taken at new diagnosis, from a patient treated with antithyroid drugs. These TCRs come from a young woman with Graves disease.

V usage is TRBV30 and J usage is TRBJ1-1, with D possibly being TRBD1 (5 bases). Germline CDR1 and CDR2: GTSNPN and SVGIG (reference sequence). The CDR3 is made up of 13 amino acids. Trimming stripped 3 bases from V and 2 bases from J, with 10 bases between. The CDR3, as DNA: TGTGCCTGGAGGGGACGGAGCAACACTGAAGCTTTCTTT. It yields the protein CAWRGRSNTEAFF.

In this sample, this clonotype turned up many times. The chain employs TRBV20-1 and TRBJ2-5, with 7 bases fitting TRBD2. There are 12 residues in the CDR3. V was clipped by 4 bases and J by 2 bases; unmatched bases: 1. From germline, CDR1 is DFQATT and CDR2 SNEGSKA (reference sequence). CDR3 protein: CSAIGGQETQYF. CDR3 bases: TGCAGTGCTATCGGGGGGCAAGAGACCCAGTACTTC.

This clonotype appeared once. A read error likely explains this, since a far larger clone differs by one base. The chain uses TRBV7-9 and TRBJ2-5; D may be TRBD2 (5 bases). CDR1 SEHNR and CDR2 FQNEAQ come from the germline V gene (reference sequence). The CDR3 spans 12 residues. The CDR3 DNA is TGTGCCAGCAGCCAAGAGTGGGAGACCCAGCACTTC. It encodes CASSQEWETQHF.

This clonotype has a count of ten or more. This chain links TRBV6-2 or TRBV6-3 with TRBJ1-5; 8 bases align to TRBD1. The ends lost 6 bases at V and 2 bases at J; junction bases unmatched: 6. The CDR3 is made up of 15 amino acids. The germline V gene has CDR1 MNHEY and CDR2 SVGEGT. The CDR3 here is CASRPGQAGNQPQHF. The CDR3 DNA is TGTGCCAGCAGGCCGGGACAGGCTGGCAATCAGCCCCAGCATTTT.

Regarding this clonotype: This may be a read error, as it is one base from a much larger clone. This chain connects TRBV6-1 to TRBJ2-3; D gene ambiguous. CDR3 length: 16 amino acids. The germline V gene has CDR1 MNHNS and CDR2 SASEGT. V was cut by 8 bases and J by 5 bases, with 23 bases left in between. The CDR3 DNA reads as TGTGCCAGCGGCCCACAATCCCTTTTGGACGGAGATACGCAGTATTTT. Its protein is CASGPQSLLDGDTQYF.

This clonotype was seen ten or more times. V is TRBV20-1 and J is TRBJ1-6, with D possibly being TRBD1 (5 bases). Between the trimmed V and J ends, which lost 6 bases and 7 bases, there was a span of 13 bases. Germline-derived CDR1 and CDR2 are DFQATT and SNEGSKA (reference sequence). The CDR3 has 13 residues. In nucleotides, the CDR3 is TGCAGTGCAGGGGAGGTGTACAATTCACCCCTCCACTTT. Amino acids: CSAGEVYNSPLHF.

This clonotype was seen a few times. V and J are TRBV7-3 and TRBJ1-6; unclear D gene. Germline values: CDR1 SGHTA, CDR2 FQGTGA. V was cut by 0 bases and J by 8 bases, with 5 bases left in between. The CDR3 is 13 residues long. In nucleotides, the CDR3 is TGTGCCAGCAGCTTAACGACCTATTCACCCCTCCACTTT. It codes for CASSLTTYSPLHF.

The gene calls are TRBV5-1 and TRBJ2-3, with 11 bases identical to TRBD2. V was clipped by 6 bases and J by 1 base; unmatched bases: 13. The CDR3 sequence is 18 residues long. Germline CDR1 and CDR2: SGHRS and YFSETQ. CDR3 DNA: TGCGCCAGCAACGCGGGACAGGGACTAGCGGAAGGCACAGATACGCAGTATTTT. It specifies CASNAGQGLAEGTDTQYF. Supplemented by reference TRBV5-1 and TRBJ2-3, the full variable domain reads KAGVTQTPRYLIKTRGQQVTLSCSPISGHRSVSWYQQTPGQGLQFLFEYFSETQRNKGNFPGRFSGRQFSNSRSEMNVSTLELGDSALYLCASNAGQGLAEGTDTQYFGPGTRLTVL.

This chain uses TRBV12-3 or TRBV12-4 with TRBJ1-1; D uncertain. The CDR3 consists of 11 residues. Trimming pared 3 bases from V and 11 bases from J, leaving 10 bases between. The CDR3 DNA reads as TGTGCCAGCAGTTTGGGGAATACGGCTTTCTTT. Residues: CASSLGNTAFF.

The rearrangement links TRBV20-1 to TRBJ2-3; 8 nucleotides align to TRBD2. The germline gives CDR1 DFQATT, CDR2 SNEGSKA (reference sequence). The CDR3 spans 15 residues. J was trimmed by 6 bases and V by 0 bases; bases with no gene match: 8. In DNA form, the CDR3 reads TGCAGTGCTAGAGACTCCGGGGGGGGGTACGATACGCAGTATTTT. The encoded protein is CSARDSGGGYDTQYF.